The T cell receptor beta chain under discussion was sequenced for a study of CD8+CD57+ T cells in acquired aplastic anemia. Whole-study findings and limits: The number of CD8+ CDR3 sequences shared by patients and controls was twenty-nine.

With regard to this clonotype: Antigen unknown.

CDR3 and TCR beta VDJ profiling relied on genomic DNA as the template. TCRdb reprocessed the reads via MiXCR and lists one record per CDR3 protein. This table holds about 290,000 distinct CDR3 sequences, roughly 59% found once. Sequencing was done on patients that had shown CD8+CD57+ cell expansion by flow cytometry. V was clipped by 5 bases and J by 4 bases; unmatched bases: 9. Germline-derived CDR1 and CDR2 are WSHSY and SAAADI. The CDR3 contains 17 residues. This receptor was taken from a human donor with aplastic anemia. This chain joins TRBV10-2 and TRBJ2-6, with 9 bases that match TRBD1. Sequencing used sorted CD4+, CD8+, or CD8+CD57+ T cells (not recorded which) from PBMCs. The CDR3 DNA follows: TGCGCCAGCAGTTGGGGACAGGGAGTTTCCGGGGCCAACGTCCTGACTTTC. This codes for CASSWGQGVSGANVLTF.